These T cell receptor beta chains were read from a single sample in a study of T-cell memory formation after mild COVID-19. TCRdb reanalysed the 5' RACE reads using MiXCR and keeps one entry per CDR3 protein. The sample lists about 560,000 distinct CDR3 sequences; roughly 21% were seen once. Sequenced input: PBMCs or a T cell subset sorted from them (not recorded which). All receptors derive from an adult woman who had mild COVID-19 (a few samples of this study predate the infection). Cell type and time point are not known. Both conserved end residues are trimmed from each CDR3. D genes are given only for firm matches.

v_call	j_call	d_call	cdr3_aa
TRBV16	TRBJ2-1	-	ASTPSRNEQF
TRBV15	TRBJ1-4	-	ATSRDRTVPQKKLF
TRBV18	TRBJ1-1	-	ASQLDTEAF
TRBV7-9	TRBJ1-1	-	ASSRSLSEAF
TRBV4-1	TRBJ1-5	-	ASSPRGGSYSNQPQH
TRBV5-1	TRBJ2-1	-	ASSLDPDNSYNEQF
TRBV6-5	TRBJ2-1	-	ASTGSLDNEQF
TRBV12-3/TRBV12-4	TRBJ2-5	TRBD2	ASSSLMSGMETQY
TRBV6-6	TRBJ2-7	-	ASSPQLAGPYEQY
TRBV18	TRBJ1-5	-	ASSPQAGQPQH
TRBV19	TRBJ2-1	-	ASSPWVARTEQF
TRBV19	TRBJ1-5	-	ASSIEGNQPQH
TRBV5-5	TRBJ2-7	-	ASSLVAGWIDEQY
TRBV4-1	TRBJ1-4	TRBD1	ASSHPKTGTNEKLF
TRBV5-6	TRBJ1-1	TRBD1	ASSWDRLNTEAF
TRBV5-6	TRBJ1-5	-	ASSWGVGETRNQPQH
TRBV4-1	TRBJ2-3	-	ASSQAAYSTDTQY
TRBV7-2	TRBJ1-1	-	ASSLGVLYTEAF
TRBV18	TRBJ2-7	-	ASSPNYEQY
TRBV29-1	TRBJ2-2	TRBD1	TPPDRGFANTGELF
TRBV5-8	TRBJ2-5	-	ASSSTLMGRETQY
TRBV6-2/TRBV6-3	TRBJ2-3	-	ASSWLAPATDTQY
TRBV9	TRBJ2-3	-	ASSVDSNTDTQY
TRBV5-1	TRBJ2-5	-	ASSLMSVGETQY
TRBV12-3/TRBV12-4	TRBJ2-1	TRBD2	ASSPGLGPEQF
TRBV5-1	TRBJ2-7	TRBD1	ASSLDRDGYEQY
TRBV12-3/TRBV12-4	TRBJ2-1	-	ASSSGVFNNEQF
TRBV18	TRBJ2-5	-	ASSPGRMYQETQY
TRBV9	TRBJ2-1	-	ASGGRDEQF
TRBV7-9	TRBJ2-7	-	ASSLDPLGYEQY
TRBV4-1	TRBJ1-2	-	ASSQYIGQPYGYT
TRBV4-1	TRBJ2-1	TRBD2	ASSPRSGLAGGQDNEQF
TRBV5-5	TRBJ1-5	TRBD1	ASSSLDRARYSNQPQH
TRBV15	TRBJ1-2	-	ATSRTGTAANYGYT
TRBV7-8	TRBJ1-3	-	ASSLRAGPRRGSGNTIY
TRBV6-5	TRBJ1-1	-	ASKAQESTEAF
TRBV6-4	TRBJ2-1	TRBD2	ASSRNGLAGGSEQF
TRBV5-5	TRBJ1-2	-	ASSLGRGGYT
TRBV20-1	TRBJ2-1	-	SASQVAEQF
TRBV24-1	TRBJ2-1	TRBD2	ATSDPSGRDYNEQF
TRBV20-1	TRBJ1-2	TRBD1	GGTGDNYGYT
TRBV20-1	TRBJ2-1	TRBD2	SATSGRARYEQF
TRBV4-2	TRBJ2-7	TRBD2	ASSQQLAGEHYEQY
TRBV5-1	TRBJ1-5	-	ASSLTVNQPQH
TRBV6-5	TRBJ2-7	TRBD1	ASTQGETGEDEQY